The 29 T cell receptor beta chains below were found in one sample sequenced in a study of T cells expressing NK-cell markers. Reanalyzing the 5' RACE reads, TCRdb keeps one entry per CDR3 protein, without DNA. In total, the table holds 450,000 to 600,000 distinct CDR3 sequences. Sequenced sample: blood T cells: a sorted CD56 or NKG2C T cell subset, CD4+ or CD8+ T cells, or bulk PBMC T cells (not recorded which). The receptors were gathered from a man aged 18 to 30 in good health.

The chain couples TRBV11-2 to TRBJ2-2. The CDR3 is made up of 18 amino acids. Per the germline V gene, CDR1 is SGHAT and CDR2 is FQNNGV. The CDR3: CASSPSEVVGVVTGELFF. The entire variable domain, with the rest obtained from reference TRBV11-2 and TRBJ2-2, is as follows: EAGVAQSPRYKIIEKRQSVAFWCNPISGHATLYWYQQILGQGPKLLIQFQNNGVVDDSQLPKDRFSAERLKGVDSTLKIQPAKLEDSAVYLCASSPSEVVGVVTGELFFGEGSRLTVL.

The chain employs TRBV5-1 and TRBJ2-3. Germline lookup yields CDR1 SGHRS and CDR2 YFSETQ. The CDR3 runs to 16 residues. CDR3 loop: CASSLLADTSTDTQYF.

The J gene is TRBJ2-1, the V gene TRBV11-1; the TCRdb call, TRBD1, lacks DNA for checking. There are 19 residues in the CDR3. Per germline, CDR1 SGHAT and CDR2 FQDESV (reference sequence). The CDR3 loop reads CASSPPGSGFGTSYNEQFF.

The rearrangement joins TRBV20-1 to TRBJ2-1; TCRdb names TRBD2, which stays unverified in the absence of DNA. CDR3 length: 13 residues. The germline V gene has CDR1 DFQATT and CDR2 SNEGSKA (reference sequence). The CDR3 spells CSATTTSLAEQFF.

The chain uses TRBV12-3 or TRBV12-4 and TRBJ2-7; as DNA is missing, the TRBD2 call by TCRdb cannot be tested. The CDR3 is 16 residues long. CDR3: CASSPGLAGLPYEQYF.

This chain joins TRBV7-9 and TRBJ1-2. The CDR3 is made up of 16 amino acids. Germline V gene lookup returns CDR1 SEHNR and CDR2 FQNEAQ (reference sequence). The CDR3 sequence: CASSFLGGMAGGGYTF.

The chain joins TRBV5-1 to TRBJ2-3; TCRdb indicates TRBD2, and absent DNA this call remains unverified. In germline, CDR1 is SGHRS, CDR2 YFSETQ. This CDR3 contains 14 residues. CDR3 sequence: CASRLAGVQDTQYF.

J is TRBJ1-5 and V is TRBV7-9. Per the germline V gene, CDR1 is SEHNR and CDR2 is FQNEAQ (reference sequence). The CDR3 has 13 residues. CDR3 sequence reads: CASSSDTYQPQHF.

The CDR3 sequence: CASSASGRADTGELFF. The J gene is TRBJ2-2, the V gene TRBV9; the D call from TCRdb, TRBD2, cannot be confirmed without DNA. Looked up from germline, CDR1 is SGDLS and CDR2 is YYNGEE. CDR3 length: 16 residues.

The gene calls are TRBV4-3 and TRBJ2-3; TCRdb's D call, TRBD1, is unchecked because there is no DNA. The germline V gene encodes CDR1 LGHNA and CDR2 YSLEER. The CDR3 totals 15 residues. CDR3 in amino acids: CASSHGAGPTDTQYF.

V gene TRBV7-9 combines with J gene TRBJ2-2; TCRdb reports TRBD1, a call that lacks DNA to check it against. The germline CDR1 and CDR2 sequences are SEHNR and FQNEAQ (reference sequence). The CDR3 is 15 amino acids. CDR3 region: CASLLDRDGAGELFF. The complete variable domain, with remaining parts taken from reference TRBV7-9 and TRBJ2-2, reads DTGVSQNPRHKITKRGQNVTFRCDPISEHNRLYWYRQTLGQGPEFLTYFQNEAQLEKSRLLSDRFSAERPKGSFSTLEIQRTEQGDSAMYLCASLLDRDGAGELFFGEGSRLTVL.

The rearrangement joins TRBV20-1 to TRBJ2-1; lacking DNA, the TRBD1 call made by TCRdb goes unchecked. The germline CDR1 and CDR2 sequences are DFQATT and SNEGSKA (reference sequence). The length of the CDR3 is 19 residues. Here the CDR3 reads CSARVTDGGGGSSYNEQFF.

The chain recombines TRBV6-2 or TRBV6-3 with TRBJ1-3. The CDR3 length is 12 residues. CDR1 is MNHEY and CDR2 is SVGEGT in the germline V gene. This CDR3 reads CASGSTGNTIYF.

V usage is TRBV13 and J usage is TRBJ1-5; TCRdb calls TRBD1, which cannot be checked without DNA. Germline CDR1 and CDR2: PRHDT and FYEKMQ (reference sequence). The CDR3 covers 15 residues. The chain's CDR3 is CASSFRGGRNQPQHF.

The V and J genes are TRBV20-1 and TRBJ2-1; TCRdb indicates TRBD2, and absent DNA this call remains unverified. The CDR3 extends over 16 amino acids. Per germline, CDR1 DFQATT and CDR2 SNEGSKA (reference sequence). The CDR3 sequence: CSAALGEGLGGNEQFF.

J is TRBJ2-2 and V is TRBV29-1; TCRdb selects TRBD1, and the lack of DNA leaves this call unchecked. From germline, CDR1 is SQVTM and CDR2 ANQGSEA. CDR3 length: 14 amino acids. This CDR3 reads CSVHTGTGSGELFF.

This chain links TRBV20-1 with TRBJ2-1; TCRdb designates TRBD2, a call that cannot be tested without DNA. The CDR3 length is 13 residues. Germline-derived CDR1 and CDR2 are DFQATT and SNEGSKA (reference sequence). The CDR3 sequence is CSASGTSDNEQFF.

The CDR3 reads CASRPGLAGFSYNEQFF. The chain is built from TRBV5-5 and TRBJ2-1; TCRdb's D call, TRBD2, is unchecked because there is no DNA. The CDR3 has 17 amino acids. Germline CDR1 reads SGHKS; CDR2 reads YYEKEE (reference sequence). The entire variable domain, with the rest obtained from reference TRBV5-5 and TRBJ2-1, is as follows: DAGVTQSPTHLIKTRGQQVTLRCSPISGHKSVSWYQQVLGQGPQFIFQYYEKEERGRGNFPDRFSARQFPNYSSELNVNALLLGDSALYLCASRPGLAGFSYNEQFFGPGTRLTVL.

The rearrangement joins TRBV7-9 to TRBJ2-6; TCRdb outputs TRBD1, but without DNA this stays unchecked. This CDR3 is built from 16 residues. CDR1 is SEHNR, CDR2 FQNEAQ, per germline (reference sequence). CDR3 amino acids: CASSGSRGSGANVLTF.

The chain combines TRBV29-1 with TRBJ2-1; without DNA, the TCRdb call of TRBD1 cannot be checked. The CDR3 is 14 amino acids. Looked up from germline, CDR1 is SQVTM and CDR2 is ANQGSEA. The CDR3 here is CSGGQGKVSNEQFF.

The chain is built from TRBV2 and TRBJ2-3; TCRdb proposes TRBD2, but this gene call is untestable without DNA. Germline-derived CDR1 and CDR2 are SNHLY and FYNNEI. The CDR3 has 15 amino acids. The CDR3 reads CASMETGAVTDTQYF.

V usage is TRBV5-8 and J usage is TRBJ2-3; the TCRdb call, TRBD1, lacks DNA for checking. Germline CDR1 and CDR2: SGHTS and YDEGEE. The CDR3 spans 17 residues. The CDR3 loop is CASSSGAGGSSGDTQYF.

The CDR3 here is CASSGTALAKNIQYF. This chain links TRBV12-3 or TRBV12-4 with TRBJ2-4; the TRBD1 assignment by TCRdb is unverifiable without DNA. The length of the CDR3 is 15 residues.

The chain joins TRBV11-1 to TRBJ2-6; the D call from TCRdb, TRBD2, cannot be confirmed without DNA. Germline CDR1 and CDR2: SGHAT and FQDESV (reference sequence). CDR3 length: 21 amino acids. CDR3 sequence: CASSRSSAGGLTLSGANVLTF. Complete variable domain (other parts from reference TRBV11-1 and TRBJ2-6): EAEVAQSPRYKITEKSQAVAFWCDPISGHATLYWYRQILGQGPELLVQFQDESVVDDSQLPKDRFSAERLKGVDSTLKIQPAELGDSAMYLCASSRSSAGGLTLSGANVLTFGAGSRLTVL.

The genes are TRBV6-6 and TRBJ2-2. Germline V gene sequence: CDR1 MNHNY, CDR2 SVGAGI (reference sequence). The CDR3 sequence is 12 residues long. The CDR3 protein is CAITDGTGELFF.

This chain connects TRBV12-3 or TRBV12-4 to TRBJ2-1; absent DNA, TCRdb's TRBD2 call cannot be checked. The CDR3 runs to 17 residues. The CDR3 protein is CASSLALGEGVDNEQFF.

The V gene is TRBV6-1, the J gene TRBJ2-7; TCRdb's assignment of TRBD2 cannot be checked, as there is no DNA. This CDR3 comprises 15 residues. CDR1 is MNHNS and CDR2 is SASEGT in the germline V gene. Here the CDR3 reads CASGQTSGWIYEQYF.

The chain employs TRBV10-3 and TRBJ2-1; TCRdb gives TRBD2 as the D gene, but with no DNA this cannot be confirmed. The CDR3 consists of 17 residues. Germline V gives CDR1 ENHRY, CDR2 SYGVKD. The CDR3 protein is CAIKGSSGEGLAGEQFF.

CDR3 protein: CASMIGTSDNEQFF. V gene TRBV5-1 combines with J gene TRBJ2-1; there is no DNA to check the TCRdb D call of TRBD2. The CDR3 contains 14 residues. Germline CDR1 reads SGHRS; CDR2 reads YFSETQ.